This passage covers 8 T cell receptor beta chains from one sample sequenced in a study of T cell changes during pregnancy in multiple sclerosis. Assay: immunoSEQ multiplex PCR; the TCRdb copy retains only in-frame clones and omits some. Of around 40,000 clones listed, approximately 91% are singletons. Sequenced material: CD4+ T cells from peripheral blood mononuclear cells, taken in the third trimester of pregnancy. These receptors originate from a female donor in good health, enrolled as a control in a pregnancy study.

The chain employs TRBV9 and TRBJ2-7; D gene unclear. This CDR3 is 14 amino acids long. The germline V and J ends were trimmed by 0 bases and 11 bases, with 18 bases remaining between them. CDR1 SGDLS and CDR2 YYNGEE come from the germline V gene. CDR3 bases: TGTGCCAGCAGCGTAGAAGCAGCCCCGGGTCCAAAGTACTTC. Protein: CASSVEAAPGPKYF. Full variable domain (missing parts from reference TRBV9 and TRBJ2-7): DSGVTQTPKHLITATGQRVTLRCSPRSGDLSVYWYQQSLDQGLQFLIQYYNGEERAKGNILERFSAQQFPDLHSELNLSSLELGDSALYFCASSVEAAPGPKYFGPGTRLTVT.

DNA for the CDR3: TGCGCCAGCACCCTGTCATGGGTAGCGGACGAGCAGTACTTC. Encoded protein: CASTLSWVADEQYF. The J gene is TRBJ2-7, the V gene TRBV5-1; D perhaps matches TRBD2 (6 bases). The germline V gene encodes CDR1 SGHRS and CDR2 YFSETQ. There are 14 residues in the CDR3. The germline V and J ends were trimmed by 6 bases and 5 bases, with 18 bases remaining between them.

V is TRBV5-1 and J is TRBJ2-1, with D perhaps TRBD1 (6 bases). Germline CDR1 reads SGHRS; CDR2 reads YFSETQ. The V end was cut by 3 bases, the J end by 0 bases, with 10 bases between. The CDR3 spans 15 residues. CDR3 bases: TGCGCCAGCAGCTCCACAGGGAGCTCCTACAATGAGCAGTTCTTC. It encodes CASSSTGSSYNEQFF.

The chain joins TRBV7-2 to TRBJ1-5; D may be TRBD1 (6 bases). V lost 4 bases and J 5 bases, leaving 12 bases between the germline ends. The CDR3 is made up of 14 amino acids. Germline CDR1 and CDR2: SGHTA and FQGNSA. As DNA, the CDR3 is TGTGCCAGCAGCTCACAGGGAGGGGATCAGCCCCAGCATTTT. The encoded protein is CASSSQGGDQPQHF.

The gene calls are TRBV2 and TRBJ2-1; D perhaps matches TRBD2 (5 bases). The CDR3 contains 16 residues. V lost 3 bases to trimming and J lost 5 bases, with 17 bases between them. The germline V gene has CDR1 SNHLY and CDR2 FYNNEI. The CDR3 DNA reads as TGTGCCAGCAGTGATGGTGGCCGCCGGGGTAACAATGAGCAGTTCTTC. It is translated as CASSDGGRRGNNEQFF.

The chain recombines TRBV6-6 with TRBJ1-5, with TRBD1 matching 9 bases. The CDR3 has 14 residues. From germline, CDR1 is MNHNY and CDR2 SVGAGI (reference sequence). The trim removed 8 bases at V and 7 bases at J, leaving 9 bases unmatched. CDR3 coding DNA: TGTGCCAGCGGTAAACAGGGGGCTAGCCAGCCCCAGCATTTT. Amino acid sequence: CASGKQGASQPQHF.

The V and J genes are TRBV7-2 and TRBJ2-5; no firm D call. CDR1 is SGHTA and CDR2 is FQGNSA in the germline V gene. The CDR3 length is 13 residues. Trimming removed 1 base from V and 5 bases from J, with 8 bases in between. CDR3 sequence reads: CASSLVLQETQYF. CDR3 coding DNA: TGTGCCAGCAGCTTAGTTCTCCAGGAGACCCAGTACTTC.

The chain links TRBV9 to TRBJ1-2, with a possible D match to TRBD1 (6 bases). This CDR3 region has 13 residues. Germline loops: CDR1 SGDLS, CDR2 YYNGEE. Trimming stripped 0 bases from V and 3 bases from J, with 6 bases between. The CDR3: CASSVDRDYGYTF. The CDR3 nucleotides read TGTGCCAGCAGCGTAGACAGGGACTATGGCTACACCTTC.